This T cell receptor (beta chain) was sequenced for a study of regulatory T cells in long-lasting Graves disease. Study-level findings and limits: There was favoring of TRBV28, TRBJ1-2 and TRBJ2-5 in persistent disease.

The CDR3 is 14 residues long. The trim removed 3 bases at V and 2 bases at J, leaving 4 bases unmatched. Germline CDR1 and CDR2: SGHAT and FQNNGV. The time point denotes: persistent/refractory GD, antithyroid drugs over 5 years with positive TRAb. RNA isolated from PBMCs was used to make the TCR library. This clonotype was counted ten times or more. Its matching antigen is unknown. Sequencing libraries for TCR beta were prepared with iRepertoire HTBI primers and Arm-PCR of CDR3 regions. Per the authors' pipeline: Gene usage covered 50 to 75 TRBV and 14 TRBJ segments. TCRdb reprocessed the multiplex PCR reads with MiXCR, giving one entry per CDR3 protein. TCRdb, not the original authors, processed these V and J calls. The sample records about 430,000 distinct CDR3 sequences, 20% to 25% being singletons.

The genes are TRBV11-2 and TRBJ2-7; 7 nucleotides align to TRBD2. The sequence was collected from a female donor with Graves disease. The sample here was peripheral blood mononuclear cells (PBMCs), taken when the disease was refractory, from a patient treated with antithyroid drugs. The CDR3 coding sequence is TGTGCCAGCAGCTTGGGGACTACCGCCTACGAGCAGTACTTC. Its translation: CASSLGTTAYEQYF.